This TCR beta chain was obtained from a study of control samples from healthy donors and cancer patients (dated by TCRdb to about 2020). CDR1 and CDR2 are drawn from the germline V gene (reference sequence): MNHEY, SMNVEV. V lost 6 bases and J lost 14 bases, and the count of bases not matched to a germline gene is 9. Spanning cysteine to phenylalanine, the CDR3 consists of 14 amino acids. Only the CDR3 DNA stays, 42 bases, in frame from base 1. Note on this clone: Its binding antigen is unknown. Per-nucleotide qualities are absent, and no much larger clonotype sits a single base away.

Preparation of the library involved the immunoSEQ multiplex PCR assay. TCRdb obtained this table from immuneACCESS and retained in-frame rearrangements with V and J assigned. These tables miss some clones; where compared with another copy, unresolved V genes account for less than half of the shortfall, and the remainder is unexplained. This sample is represented by about 180,000 clones; more than 90% of them were singletons. The top ten clones comprise around 1.4% of the sample. What was sequenced was blood. This chain is built from TRBV27 and TRBJ1-6; 11 middle bases align to TRBD1. This receptor was obtained from a man aged 25 to 40 in good health. The bases are TGTGCCAGCAGCCAGGACAGGGGGCTGGTGGCCCTCCACTTT. Its protein is CASSQDRGLVALHF.